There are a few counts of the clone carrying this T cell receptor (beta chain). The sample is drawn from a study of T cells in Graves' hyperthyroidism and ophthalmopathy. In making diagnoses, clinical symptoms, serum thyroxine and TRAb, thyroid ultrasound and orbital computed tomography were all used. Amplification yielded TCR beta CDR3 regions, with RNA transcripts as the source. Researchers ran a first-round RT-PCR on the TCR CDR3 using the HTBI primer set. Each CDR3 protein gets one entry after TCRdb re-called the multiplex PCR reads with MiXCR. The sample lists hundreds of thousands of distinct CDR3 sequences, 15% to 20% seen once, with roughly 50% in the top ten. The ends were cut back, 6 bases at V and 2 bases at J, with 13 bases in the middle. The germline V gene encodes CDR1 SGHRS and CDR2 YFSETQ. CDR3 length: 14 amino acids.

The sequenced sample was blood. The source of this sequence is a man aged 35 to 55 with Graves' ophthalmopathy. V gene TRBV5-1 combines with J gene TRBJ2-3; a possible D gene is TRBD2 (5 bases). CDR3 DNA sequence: TGCGCCAGCAAAGCCGCGGAGGTCACAGATACGCAGTATTTT. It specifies CASKAAEVTDTQYF.